The subject of this entry is one T cell receptor (beta chain). The germline gives CDR1 SGHTA, CDR2 FQGTGA. CDR3 length equals 14 residues. V dropped 6 bases and J dropped 3; count of bases not matched to a gene: 5. This entry belongs to a study of blood T cell repertoires in COVID-19. Study context: Sites across the United States, Italy and Spain contributed samples from acute and convalescent COVID-19. PBMCs, B-cell-depleted T cells, or T cells provided the cDNA or gDNA that made up the material.

Original data processing: Reference gene primer amplification gave nucleated cell count estimates. Clones were read by immunoSEQ multiplex PCR, and TCRdb kept only the in-frame ones, dropping some. For V, J and clone size, that table is used; D and trimming come from the DNA. The sample comprises 200,000 to 250,000 clones, around 84% of which are singletons, and 3.4% rests with the top ten. Material for sequencing was peripheral blood. The chain joins TRBV7-3 to TRBJ2-1; 7 nucleotides match TRBD2. This receptor was obtained from a woman aged 18-30 years with acute or convalescent COVID-19. Here the CDR3 DNA reads TGTGCCAGCAGTCCAACTAGCGTCTACAATGAGCAGTTCTTC. It encodes CASSPTSVYNEQFF. Based on the CDR3 plus reference TRBV7-3 and TRBJ2-1, the full variable domain is GAGVSQTPSNKVTEKGKYVELRCDPISGHTALYWYRQSLGQGPEFLIYFQGTGAADDSGLPNDRFFAVRPEGSVSTLKIQRTERGDSAVYLCASSPTSVYNEQFFGPGTRLTVL.